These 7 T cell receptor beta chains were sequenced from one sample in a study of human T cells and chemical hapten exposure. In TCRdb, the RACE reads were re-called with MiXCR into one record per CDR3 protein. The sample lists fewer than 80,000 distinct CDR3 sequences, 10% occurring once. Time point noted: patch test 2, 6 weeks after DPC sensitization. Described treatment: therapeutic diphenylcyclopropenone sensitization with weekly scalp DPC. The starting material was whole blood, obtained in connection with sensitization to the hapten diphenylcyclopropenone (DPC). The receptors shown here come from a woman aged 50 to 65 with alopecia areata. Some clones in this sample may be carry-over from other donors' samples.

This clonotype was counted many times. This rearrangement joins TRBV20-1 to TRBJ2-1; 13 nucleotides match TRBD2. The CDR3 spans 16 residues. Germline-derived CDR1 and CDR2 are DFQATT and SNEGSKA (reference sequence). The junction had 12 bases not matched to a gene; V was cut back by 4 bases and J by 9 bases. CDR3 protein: CSATGTSGTLRVEQFF. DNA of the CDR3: TGCAGTGCTACCGGGACTAGCGGGACCTTAAGGGTTGAGCAGTTCTTC.

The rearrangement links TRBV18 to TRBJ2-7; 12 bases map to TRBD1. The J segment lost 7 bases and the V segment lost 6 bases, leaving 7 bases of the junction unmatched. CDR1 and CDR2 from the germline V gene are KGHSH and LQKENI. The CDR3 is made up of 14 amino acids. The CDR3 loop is CASSPGQGAREQYF. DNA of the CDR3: TGTGCCAGCTCCCCGGGACAGGGGGCACGGGAGCAGTACTTC.

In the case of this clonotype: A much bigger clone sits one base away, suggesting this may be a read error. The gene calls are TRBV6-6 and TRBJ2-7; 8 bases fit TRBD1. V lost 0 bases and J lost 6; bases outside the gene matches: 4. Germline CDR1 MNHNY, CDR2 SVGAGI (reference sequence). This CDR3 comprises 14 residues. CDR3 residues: CASSYSTGVGEQYF. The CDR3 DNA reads TGTGCCAGCAGTTACTCGACAGGGGTGGGCGAGCAGTACTTC.

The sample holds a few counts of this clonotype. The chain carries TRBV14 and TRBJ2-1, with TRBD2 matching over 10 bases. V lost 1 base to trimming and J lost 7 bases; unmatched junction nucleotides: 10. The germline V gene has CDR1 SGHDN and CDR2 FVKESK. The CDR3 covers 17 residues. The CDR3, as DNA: TGTGCCAGCAGCCAAGGTTGGCTAGCGGGAGTAGGGAATGAGCAGTTCTTC. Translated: CASSQGWLAGVGNEQFF.

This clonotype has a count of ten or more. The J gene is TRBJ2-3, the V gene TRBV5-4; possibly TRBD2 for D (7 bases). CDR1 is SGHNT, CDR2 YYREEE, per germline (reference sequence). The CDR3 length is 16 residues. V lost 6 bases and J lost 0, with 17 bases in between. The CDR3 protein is CASTRGGPSSTDTQYF. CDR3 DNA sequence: TGTGCCAGCACCAGGGGAGGGCCGTCTAGCACAGATACGCAGTATTTT.

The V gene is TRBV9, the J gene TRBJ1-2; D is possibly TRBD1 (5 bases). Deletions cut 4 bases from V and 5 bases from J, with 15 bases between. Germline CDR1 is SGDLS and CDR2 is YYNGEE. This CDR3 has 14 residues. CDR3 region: CASSPAGTGYGYTF. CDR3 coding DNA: TGTGCCAGCAGCCCTGCCGGGACTGGATATGGCTACACCTTC.

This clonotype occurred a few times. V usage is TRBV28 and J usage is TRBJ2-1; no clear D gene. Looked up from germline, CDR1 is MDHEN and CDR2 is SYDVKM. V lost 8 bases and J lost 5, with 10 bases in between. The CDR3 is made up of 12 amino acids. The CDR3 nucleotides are TGTGCCAGCCGCCGGGCTGACAATGAGCAGTTCTTC. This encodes CASRRADNEQFF.